Presented here are 13 T cell receptor beta chains from one specimen sequenced in a study of blood T cell repertoires in COVID-19. Only in-frame clones appear in the TCRdb table, and some are missing; sequencing was by immunoSEQ multiplex PCR. The sample records 140,000 to 150,000 clones, around 87% being singletons. The sample consisted of PBMCs or T cells enriched from blood (not recorded which). The receptors stem from a woman in her thirties or forties who had been exposed to COVID-19.

The V gene is TRBV11-2, the J gene TRBJ1-3; D unclear. CDR3 length: 14 amino acids. Trimming left V 1 base short and J 1 base short, with 5 bases between. Germline V gene data show CDR1 as SGHAT and CDR2 as FQNNGV. For the CDR3, the DNA is TGTGCCAGCAGCTTAGGAGGGTCTGGAAACACCATATATTTT. It encodes CASSLGGSGNTIYF.

V usage is TRBV2 and J usage is TRBJ1-4; D is undetermined. The CDR3 sequence is 12 residues long. From germline, CDR1 is SNHLY and CDR2 FYNNEI. Trimming removed 4 bases from V and 4 bases from J, with 4 bases in between. The CDR3 loop reads CASSVYNEKLFF. The CDR3 DNA follows: TGTGCCAGCAGTGTCTATAATGAAAAACTGTTTTTT.

The CDR3 DNA sequence: TGTGCCAGCAGCTTAGATAGCGGATTCACAGATACGCAGTATTTT. It codes for CASSLDSGFTDTQYF. The V gene is TRBV11-2, the J gene TRBJ2-3; possible D gene TRBD2, 6 bases. With 0 bases removed from V and 2 bases from J, the gap between germline ends came to 9 bases. The CDR3 loop spans 15 amino acids. CDR1 and CDR2 (germline): SGHAT, FQNNGV.

V gene TRBV6-5 combines with J gene TRBJ1-2, with D possibly matching TRBD1 (5 bases). Germline CDR1 and CDR2: MNHEY and SVGAGI. V was clipped by 10 bases and J by 0 bases, with 18 bases between them. This CDR3 is 15 amino acids long. In DNA, the CDR3 is TGTGCCATCGAACGCGGGGCAAACGCTAACTATGGCTACACCTTC. This codes for CAIERGANANYGYTF.

The gene calls are TRBV24-1 and TRBJ2-3; D gene ambiguous. From germline, CDR1 is KGHDR and CDR2 SFDVKD. The V gene lost 8 bases and the J gene lost 4 bases, with 15 bases spanning the gap. The CDR3 runs 14 residues. DNA of the CDR3: TGTGCCACCACCCGAGTCAGCGTGCCAGATACGCAGTATTTT. Translation: CATTRVSVPDTQYF.

The chain recombines TRBV24-1 with TRBJ1-2; D is unclear. Trimming cost V 4 bases and J 0 bases, with 11 bases left between them. The CDR3 runs 15 residues. Germline values: CDR1 KGHDR, CDR2 SFDVKD. The CDR3 region is CATSDRGYPNYGYTF. CDR3 nucleotide sequence: TGTGCCACCAGTGACCGCGGGTATCCTAACTATGGCTACACCTTC.

The chain uses TRBV3-1 (or the pseudogene TRBV3-2) and TRBJ2-7; 7 bases are shared with TRBD2. Germline CDR1 reads LGHDT; CDR2 reads YNNKEL (reference sequence). Trimming took 4 bases from V and 5 from J; bases not matched to a gene: 8. The CDR3 has 14 residues. CDR3 DNA: TGTGCCAGCAGCCTTCGGACTAGTAGAAACGAGCAGTACTTC. This encodes CASSLRTSRNEQYF.

The chain couples TRBV10-3 to TRBJ2-7; 7 nucleotides agree with TRBD2. This CDR3 comprises 14 residues. The germline V gene has CDR1 ENHRY and CDR2 SYGVKD. J was trimmed by 4 bases and V by 10 bases; bases with no gene match: 13. The CDR3: CATFPLARVYEQYF. The CDR3 coding sequence is TGTGCCACCTTCCCACTAGCGAGAGTATACGAGCAGTACTTC.

The V gene is TRBV28, the J gene TRBJ1-5, with a tentative D call TRBD1 (5 bases). This CDR3 comprises 15 residues. Trimming took 7 bases from V and 7 from J, leaving 20 bases between them. CDR1 is MDHEN, CDR2 SYDVKM, per germline. The CDR3 region has the DNA TGTGCCAGCACTTTCTTGATTAGGGGTACCCAGCCCCAGCATTTT. Its protein is CASTFLIRGTQPQHF.

The chain carries TRBV2 and TRBJ1-2; D is ambiguous. Trimming shortened V by 8 bases and J by 6 bases, and 10 bases separated the two germline ends. The CDR3 totals 11 residues. The V gene's germline CDR1 is SNHLY and CDR2 FYNNEI. Here the CDR3 reads CASRGGDGYTF. For the CDR3, the DNA is TGTGCCAGCCGGGGTGGGGATGGCTACACCTTC.

CDR3 nucleotides: TGTGCCAGCAGCCAATCTATTGGTTCTGTGTCCGGGGAGCTGTTTTTT. The encoded protein is CASSQSIGSVSGELFF. The chain recombines TRBV3-1 (or the pseudogene TRBV3-2) with TRBJ2-2, with D unresolved. CDR1 and CDR2 (germline): LGHDT, YNNKEL (reference sequence). Trimming cost V 2 bases and J 6 bases, with 16 bases left between them. The CDR3 consists of 16 residues.

This chain connects TRBV9 to TRBJ2-3; maybe TRBD1 (8 bases). Germline V gene data show CDR1 as SGDLS and CDR2 as YYNGEE. The V and J ends lost 0 bases and 6 bases respectively, with 20 bases between them. The CDR3 consists of 17 residues. The CDR3 reads CASSVDRGGTPWDTQYF. DNA of the CDR3: TGTGCCAGCAGCGTAGACAGGGGGGGGACTCCCTGGGATACGCAGTATTTT.

This clone was picked up one time. The gene calls are TRBV19 and TRBJ2-7; 8 nucleotides agree with TRBD1. This CDR3 region has 15 residues. Trimming took 6 bases from V and 3 from J; bases not matched to a gene: 10. Per the germline V gene, CDR1 is LNHDA and CDR2 is SQIVND (reference sequence). The CDR3 DNA follows: TGTGCCAGTAGCAAATCGGACAGGGTGGGCTACGAGCAGTACTTC. As protein: CASSKSDRVGYEQYF.